This T cell receptor beta chain was recorded in a study of shared clonotypes between healthy human individuals. CDR1 and CDR2 from the germline V gene are SGHTA and FQGNSA. Germline trimming cut 7 bases from V and 7 bases from J; bases unmatched to any gene: 12. CDR3 length: 16 residues. As regards this clone: Its antigen is not identified.

Whole-study results and caveats: Relative to clonotypes present in all four donors, those not shared had lower generation probabilities. Between a few donors, naive CD4 clonotypes were shared at a level of about 5%.

Here immunoSEQ multiplex PCR was the method, and the copy in TCRdb shows in-frame clones only, minus some. The data contain roughly 1.5 million clones, approximately 98% of them singletons. Sequencing input: naive CD4+ T cells sorted from blood. Subset: CD45RA+ positively selected. The clonotype originates from a man aged 25 to 40 in good health. This chain connects TRBV7-2 to TRBJ2-4; TRBD1 agrees at 11 bases. The CDR3 protein is CASKTGTGGFENIQYF. The CDR3 nucleotides read TGTGCCAGCAAGACCGGGACAGGGGGATTTGAGAACATTCAGTACTTC.